The 3 T cell receptor beta chains reported below all come from one sample, sequenced in a study of blood T cell repertoires in COVID-19. Some clones are missing from TCRdb's copy, which holds only in-frame ones; the method was immunoSEQ multiplex PCR. The sample yields more than 65,000 clones, about nine tenths seen once. The sequenced sample was peripheral blood. The receptor set was obtained from a middle-aged man with active COVID-19.

V usage is TRBV28 and J usage is TRBJ1-3; TRBD1 might be the D (6 bases). The CDR3 consists of 15 residues. V lost 4 bases to trimming and J lost 8 bases, with 18 bases between them. CDR1 is MDHEN and CDR2 is SYDVKM in the germline V gene. CDR3 loop: CASSSGRGGLHTIYF. CDR3 sequence (DNA): TGTGCCAGCAGTTCAGGCCGGGGGGGGCTACACACCATATATTTT. Together with reference TRBV28 and TRBJ1-3, the CDR3 gives the full variable domain: DVKVTQSSRYLVKRTGEKVFLECVQDMDHENMFWYRQDPGLGLRLIYFSYDVKMKEKGDIPEGYSVSREKKERFSLILESASTNQTSMYLCASSSGRGGLHTIYFGEGSWLTVV.

The chain couples TRBV7-3 to TRBJ2-2, with TRBD1 as a possible D gene (6 bases). Germline V gives CDR1 SGHTA, CDR2 FQGTGA. This CDR3 comprises 15 residues. Trimming took 4 bases from V and 6 from J, leaving 15 bases between them. In DNA form, the CDR3 reads TGTGCCAGCAGCTCGGTGGGGGCCCTGTCCGGGGAGCTGTTTTTT. Amino acids: CASSSVGALSGELFF.

V usage is TRBV15 and J usage is TRBJ2-2, with TRBD2 matching 8 bases. This CDR3 spans 14 amino acids. Germline CDR1 LNHNV, CDR2 YYDKDF (reference sequence). The ends lost 4 bases at V and 6 bases at J; junction bases unmatched: 4. DNA for the CDR3: TGTGCCACCAGCACGGGGGGGGCCCCCGGGGAGCTGTTTTTT. This codes for CATSTGGAPGELFF.